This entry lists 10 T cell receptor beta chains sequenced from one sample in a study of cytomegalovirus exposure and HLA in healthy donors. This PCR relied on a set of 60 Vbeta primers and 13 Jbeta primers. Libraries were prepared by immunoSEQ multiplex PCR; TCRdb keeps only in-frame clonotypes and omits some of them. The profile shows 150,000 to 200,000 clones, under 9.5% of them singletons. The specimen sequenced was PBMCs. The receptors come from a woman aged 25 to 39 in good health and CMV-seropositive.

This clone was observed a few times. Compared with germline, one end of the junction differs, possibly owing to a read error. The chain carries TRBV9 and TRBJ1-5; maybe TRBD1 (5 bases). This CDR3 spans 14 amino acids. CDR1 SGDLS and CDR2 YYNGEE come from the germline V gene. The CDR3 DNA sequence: TGTGCCAGCGGCGTAGGGGAGAGGAATCAGCCCCAGCATTTT. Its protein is CASGVGERNQPQHF. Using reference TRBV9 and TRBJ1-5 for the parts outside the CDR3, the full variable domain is DSGVTQTPKHLITATGQRVTLRCSPRSGDLSVYWYQQSLDQGLQFLIQYYNGEERAKGNILERFSAQQFPDLHSELNLSSLELGDSALYFCASGVGERNQPQHFGDGTRLSIL.

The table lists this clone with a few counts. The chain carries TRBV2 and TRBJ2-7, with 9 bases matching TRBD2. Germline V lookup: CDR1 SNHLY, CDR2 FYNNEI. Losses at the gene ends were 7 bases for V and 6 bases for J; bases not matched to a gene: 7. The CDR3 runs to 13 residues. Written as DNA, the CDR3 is TGTGCCAGCAAGTTGGGACTAGCAACCGAGCAGTACTTC. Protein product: CASKLGLATEQYF. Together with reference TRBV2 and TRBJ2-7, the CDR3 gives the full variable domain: EPEVTQTPSHQVTQMGQEVILRCVPISNHLYFYWYRQILGQKVEFLVSFYNNEISEKSEIFDDQFSVERPDGSNFTLKIRSTKLEDSAMYFCASKLGLATEQYFGPGTRLTVT.

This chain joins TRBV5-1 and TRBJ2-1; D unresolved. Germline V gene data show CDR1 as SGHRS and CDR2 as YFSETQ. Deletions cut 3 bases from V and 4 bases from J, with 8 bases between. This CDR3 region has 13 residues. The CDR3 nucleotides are TGCGCCAGCAGCTCGCCCAGTTACAATGAGCAGTTCTTC. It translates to CASSSPSYNEQFF.

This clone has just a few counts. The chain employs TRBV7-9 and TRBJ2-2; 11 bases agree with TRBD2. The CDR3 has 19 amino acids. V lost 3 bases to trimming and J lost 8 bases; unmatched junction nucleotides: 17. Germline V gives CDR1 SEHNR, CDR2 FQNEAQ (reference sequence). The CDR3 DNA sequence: TGTGCCAGCAGCTTTACGTACAGGGGTCGACTAGCGGGACCGGGGGAGCTGTTTTTT. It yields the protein CASSFTYRGRLAGPGELFF.

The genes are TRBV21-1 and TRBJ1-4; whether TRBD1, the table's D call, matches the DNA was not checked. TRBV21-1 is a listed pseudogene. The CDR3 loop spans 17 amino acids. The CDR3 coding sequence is TGTGCCAGCAGCAACCAACAGGGGGCTTCGAAGTGGGAAAAACTGTTTTTT. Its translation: CASSNQQGASKWEKLFF.

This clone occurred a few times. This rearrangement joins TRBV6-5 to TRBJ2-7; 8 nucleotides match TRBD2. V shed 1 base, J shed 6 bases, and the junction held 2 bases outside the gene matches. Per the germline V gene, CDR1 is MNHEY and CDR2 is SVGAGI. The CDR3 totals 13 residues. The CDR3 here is CASSYLAGREQYF. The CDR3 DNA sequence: TGTGCCAGCAGTTACTTAGCGGGACGCGAGCAGTACTTC.

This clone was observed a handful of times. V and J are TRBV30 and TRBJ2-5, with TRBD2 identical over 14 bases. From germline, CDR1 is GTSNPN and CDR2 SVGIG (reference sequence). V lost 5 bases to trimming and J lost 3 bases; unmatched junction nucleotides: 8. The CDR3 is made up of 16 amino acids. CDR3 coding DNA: TGTGCCTGGCATCGGACTAGCGGGAGGATGGAAGAGACCCAGTACTTC. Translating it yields CAWHRTSGRMEETQYF.

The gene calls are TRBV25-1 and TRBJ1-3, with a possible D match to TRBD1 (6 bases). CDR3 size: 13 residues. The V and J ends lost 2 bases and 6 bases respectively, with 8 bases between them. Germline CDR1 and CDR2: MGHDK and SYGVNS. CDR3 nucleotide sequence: TGTGCCAGCAGTGAAAGACAGGAAAACACCATATATTTT. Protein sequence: CASSERQENTIYF. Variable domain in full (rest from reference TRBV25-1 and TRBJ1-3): EADIYQTPRYLVIGTGKKITLECSQTMGHDKMYWYQQDPGMELHLIHYSYGVNSTEKGDLSSESTVSRIRTEHFPLTLESARPSHTSQYLCASSERQENTIYFGEGSWLTVV.

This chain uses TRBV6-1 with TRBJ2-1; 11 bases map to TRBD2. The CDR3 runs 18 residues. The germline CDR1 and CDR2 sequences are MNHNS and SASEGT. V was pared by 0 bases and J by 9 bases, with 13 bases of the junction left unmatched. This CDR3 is CASSEARLAGGSGGEQFF. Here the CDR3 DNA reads TGTGCCAGCAGTGAAGCTAGGCTAGCGGGAGGTTCCGGGGGTGAGCAGTTCTTC.

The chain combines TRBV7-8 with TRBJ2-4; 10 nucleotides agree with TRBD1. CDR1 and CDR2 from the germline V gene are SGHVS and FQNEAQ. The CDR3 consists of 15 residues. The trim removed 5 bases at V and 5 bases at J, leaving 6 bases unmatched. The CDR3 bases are TGTGCCAGCAGCCGGACAGGGGGGACGGAAAACATTCAGTACTTC. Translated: CASSRTGGTENIQYF. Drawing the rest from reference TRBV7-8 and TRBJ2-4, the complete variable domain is GAGVSQSPRYKVAKRGQDVALRCDPISGHVSLFWYQQALGQGPEFLTYFQNEAQLDKSGLPSDRFFAERPEGSVSTLKIQRTQQEDSAVYLCASSRTGGTENIQYFGAGTRLSVL.